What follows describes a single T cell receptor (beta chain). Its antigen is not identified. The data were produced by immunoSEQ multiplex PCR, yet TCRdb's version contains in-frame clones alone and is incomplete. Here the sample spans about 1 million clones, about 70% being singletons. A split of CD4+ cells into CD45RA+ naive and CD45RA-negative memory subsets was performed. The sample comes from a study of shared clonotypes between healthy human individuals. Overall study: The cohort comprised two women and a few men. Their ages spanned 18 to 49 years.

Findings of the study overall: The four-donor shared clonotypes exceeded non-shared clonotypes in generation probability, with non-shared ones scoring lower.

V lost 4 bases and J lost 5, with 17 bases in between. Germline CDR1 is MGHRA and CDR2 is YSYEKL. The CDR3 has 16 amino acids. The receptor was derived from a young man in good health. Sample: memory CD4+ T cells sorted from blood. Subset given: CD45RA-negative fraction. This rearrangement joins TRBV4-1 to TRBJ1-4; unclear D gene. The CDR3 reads CASSPQAFAGNEKLFF. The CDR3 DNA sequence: TGCGCCAGCAGCCCGCAGGCCTTCGCCGGAAATGAAAAACTGTTTTTT.